Following are 21 T cell receptor beta chains from one sample sequenced in a study of blood T cell repertoires in COVID-19. Method: immunoSEQ multiplex PCR; TCRdb's copy keeps in-frame clones and lacks some. The table has about 170,000 clones, just under 85% seen once; the top ten hold 2.5% to 3%. Sequencing was carried out using peripheral blood. These receptors originate from a woman at least 80 years old with COVID-19, enrolled during active disease.

The chain has TRBV6-5 and TRBJ2-7; 9 nucleotides line up with TRBD1. CDR3 length: 14 residues. V shed 8 bases, J shed 3 bases, and the junction held 8 bases outside the gene matches. The germline CDR1 and CDR2 sequences are MNHEY and SVGAGI. CDR3 DNA sequence: TGTGCCAGCTTCCAGGACAGGGGTGACTACGAGCAGTACTTC. Amino acids: CASFQDRGDYEQYF.

V gene TRBV4-3 combines with J gene TRBJ2-1; D is unresolved. Trimming removed 1 base from V and 10 bases from J, with 11 bases in between. There are 13 residues in the CDR3. CDR1 is LGHNA, CDR2 YSLEER, per germline. CDR3 DNA: TGCGCCAGCAGCCAAGTGGCTCGCACAGAGCAGTTCTTC. Translated, it gives CASSQVARTEQFF.

V gene TRBV29-1 combines with J gene TRBJ1-1; D might be TRBD1 (5 bases). The CDR3 covers 13 residues. Trimming stripped 3 bases from V and 10 bases from J, with 18 bases between. Germline values: CDR1 SQVTM, CDR2 ANQGSEA. CDR3: CSVDGGSEGPAFF. CDR3 nucleotide sequence: TGCAGCGTTGATGGGGGGTCGGAGGGGCCAGCTTTCTTT.

This clone was observed a few times. This sequence joins TRBV7-3 and TRBJ2-2, with TRBD1 matching 8 bases. V lost 5 bases, J lost 7 bases, and 12 bases stayed unmatched. The CDR3 extends over 16 amino acids. CDR1 is SGHTA and CDR2 is FQGTGA in the germline V gene. CDR3 amino acids: CASSVQGAPQSGELFF. The DNA of the CDR3 is TGTGCCAGCAGCGTCCAGGGGGCCCCCCAAAGCGGGGAGCTGTTTTTT.

This sequence joins TRBV30 and TRBJ2-3; D is possibly TRBD2 (6 bases). Germline-derived CDR1 and CDR2 are GTSNPN and SVGIG (reference sequence). The CDR3 sequence is 14 residues long. V lost 2 bases to trimming and J lost 3 bases, with 12 bases between them. CDR3 in DNA: TGTGCCTGGAGTCCGGGCGGGGCTACAGATACGCAGTATTTT. It encodes CAWSPGGATDTQYF.

The chain links TRBV19 to TRBJ2-5; D is possibly TRBD2 (5 bases). CDR3 length: 16 residues. CDR1 is LNHDA and CDR2 is SQIVND in the germline V gene (reference sequence). V lost 3 bases and J lost 5, with 19 bases in between. Written as DNA, the CDR3 is TGTGCCAGTAGTATCCGGTTGGGGATAGGCGGGGAGACCCAGTACTTC. Its protein product is CASSIRLGIGGETQYF.

The chain couples TRBV7-2 to TRBJ2-5; 8 positions match TRBD2. This CDR3 spans 16 amino acids. The germline gives CDR1 SGHTA, CDR2 FQGNSA. The junction had 11 bases not matched to a gene; V was cut back by 2 bases and J by 6 bases. CDR3 sequence (DNA): TGTGCCAGCAGCTTAATAACCCTAGCGGGTTACAAGACCCAGTACTTC. The encoded protein is CASSLITLAGYKTQYF.

This clone came up once. The rearrangement joins TRBV6-5 to TRBJ2-2, with D possibly matching TRBD1 (6 bases). This CDR3 region has 14 residues. V dropped 6 bases and J dropped 1 base, with 9 bases sitting between them. Germline CDR1 reads MNHEY; CDR2 reads SVGAGI. The CDR3 protein is CASRSTGNTGELFF. The CDR3 DNA sequence: TGTGCCAGCAGGTCGACAGGGAACACCGGGGAGCTGTTTTTT.

The chain uses TRBV7-9 and TRBJ2-3, with 8 bases fitting TRBD2. There are 19 residues in the CDR3. J lost 7 bases, V lost 1 base, and 19 bases had no gene match. Per the germline V gene, CDR1 is SEHNR and CDR2 is FQNEAQ (reference sequence). CDR3 sequence (DNA): TGTGCCAGCAGCTTAGTTATGTCTAGCGGGCCCCGACGCCATCATACGCAGTATTTT. This translates into CASSLVMSSGPRRHHTQYF.

This sequence joins TRBV10-3 and TRBJ2-7, with 9 bases fitting TRBD2. The ends lost 10 bases at V and 3 bases at J; junction bases unmatched: 4. Germline lookup yields CDR1 ENHRY and CDR2 SYGVKD. The CDR3 is 12 residues long. The CDR3 nucleotides read TGTGCCAGCCAGACTAGCGGCTACGAGCAGTACTTC. Translated, it gives CASQTSGYEQYF.

The chain's CDR3 is CSVGRAGGKNIQYF. The CDR3 nucleotides are TGCAGCGTTGGGAGGGCAGGGGGGAAAAACATTCAGTACTTC. The chain combines TRBV29-1 with TRBJ2-4; D is perhaps TRBD1 (7 bases). The CDR3 has 14 amino acids. The ends were cut back, 4 bases at V and 4 bases at J, with 14 bases in the middle. Germline V gene lookup returns CDR1 SQVTM and CDR2 ANQGSEA. Full variable domain (outside the CDR3, taken from reference TRBV29-1 and TRBJ2-4): SAVISQKPSRDICQRGTSLTIQCQVDSQVTMMFWYRQQPGQSLTLIATANQGSEATYESGFVIDKFPISRPNLTFSTLTVSNMSPEDSSIYLCSVGRAGGKNIQYFGAGTRLSVL.

V gene TRBV18 combines with J gene TRBJ1-5; 11 bases are a match to TRBD1. The trim removed 4 bases at V and 6 bases at J, leaving 5 bases unmatched. This CDR3 is built from 15 residues. CDR1 is KGHSH, CDR2 LQKENI, per germline. CDR3 residues: CASSRIGTGGQPQHF. CDR3 nucleotides: TGTGCCAGCTCACGTATCGGGACAGGGGGTCAGCCCCAGCATTTT.

The chain couples TRBV28 to TRBJ1-2; D gene uncertain. The CDR3 totals 14 residues. From germline, CDR1 is MDHEN and CDR2 SYDVKM. V lost 1 base to trimming and J lost 8 bases, with 14 bases between them. CDR3: CASSLSGGLLGYTF. CDR3 coding DNA: TGTGCCAGCAGTTTATCGGGTGGGTTGCTCGGCTACACCTTC.

V and J are TRBV7-2 and TRBJ1-4; the match to TRBD1 covers 10 bases. Germline CDR1 and CDR2: SGHTA and FQGNSA. The CDR3 sequence is 14 residues long. Trimming cost V 6 bases and J 8 bases; bases outside gene matches: 6. This chain's CDR3 is CASRTGTGEEKLFF. In nucleotides, the CDR3 is TGTGCCAGCAGAACCGGGACAGGGGAAGAAAAACTGTTTTTT.

The DNA for the CDR3 is TGTGCCAGCAGCCTCAGGGGGCCTGGAAACACCATATATTTT. Translation gives CASSLRGPGNTIYF. V and J are TRBV13 and TRBJ1-3; 8 bases map to TRBD1. There are 14 residues in the CDR3. Germline V CDR1 and CDR2: PRHDT, FYEKMQ (reference sequence). V was pared by 5 bases and J by 2 bases, with 2 bases of the junction left unmatched. Based on the CDR3 plus reference TRBV13 and TRBJ1-3, the full variable domain is AAGVIQSPRHLIKEKRETATLKCYPIPRHDTVYWYQQGPGQDPQFLISFYEKMQSDKGSIPDRFSAQQFSDYHSELNMSSLELGDSALYFCASSLRGPGNTIYFGEGSWLTVV.

The rearrangement links TRBV7-2 to TRBJ1-1; a weak D match, TRBD1 (5 bases). CDR1 and CDR2 from the germline V gene are SGHTA and FQGNSA. The V gene lost 5 bases and the J gene lost 7 bases, with 14 bases spanning the gap. The CDR3 is 13 amino acids. The CDR3 DNA reads TGTGCCAGCAGCCGTGACAGCTACGATGAAGCTTTCTTT. Residues: CASSRDSYDEAFF.

This rearrangement joins TRBV6-6 to TRBJ2-3; 8 bases are a match to TRBD2. Per the germline V gene, CDR1 is MNHNY and CDR2 is SVGAGI (reference sequence). J gave up 5 bases and V 7 bases, and 8 bases lay outside the gene matches. The CDR3 length is 14 residues. The CDR3 sequence: CASTRGGLVDTQYF. The CDR3 nucleotides read TGTGCCAGCACCCGGGGGGGCTTGGTAGATACGCAGTATTTT.

The rearrangement links TRBV5-1 to TRBJ2-1, with a weak D call TRBD1 (6 bases). The germline gives CDR1 SGHRS, CDR2 YFSETQ. V shed 3 bases and J shed 0 bases, with 10 bases lying between them. The CDR3 totals 15 residues. This chain's CDR3 is CASSSGTFSYNEQFF. In DNA, the CDR3 is TGCGCCAGCAGCTCCGGGACATTCTCCTACAATGAGCAGTTCTTC.

The J gene is TRBJ1-4, the V gene TRBV28; TRBD1 matches at 8 bases. With V trimmed by 2 bases and J by 8 bases, 4 bases remained unmatched. The CDR3 totals 14 residues. CDR1 and CDR2 (germline): MDHEN, SYDVKM. The CDR3 DNA reads as TGTGCCAGCAGTTTAGGACAGGGCTGGGAAAAACTGTTTTTT. This translates into CASSLGQGWEKLFF.

This chain joins TRBV4-3 and TRBJ1-2, with TRBD1 identical over 8 bases. CDR1 and CDR2 from the germline V gene are LGHNA and YSLEER. Trimming removed 0 bases from V and 2 bases from J; junction bases left unmatched: 5. There are 16 residues in the CDR3. The chain's CDR3 is CASSQEARGRNYGYTF. In DNA, the CDR3 is TGCGCCAGCAGCCAAGAAGCCAGGGGGCGAAACTATGGCTACACCTTC.

This chain uses TRBV18 with TRBJ2-5; 9 bases fit TRBD1. Unmatched junction bases numbered 2, after V lost 2 bases and J lost 1 base. Germline V CDR1 and CDR2: KGHSH, LQKENI. This CDR3 comprises 15 residues. In DNA form, the CDR3 reads TGTGCCAGCTCACCAAACAGGGGGCGCCAAGAGACCCAGTACTTC. Translation gives CASSPNRGRQETQYF.